The 13 T cell receptor beta chains below were found in one sample sequenced in a study of immune evolution from preneoplasia to lung adenocarcinoma. The protocol was immunoSEQ multiplex PCR, while the TCRdb copy is restricted to in-frame clones and leaves out a portion. The sample consists of approximately 14,000 clones, 81% of them appearing once. Sample: FFPE minimally invasive lung adenocarcinoma tissue. These receptors were taken from a person aged 55-80 years with lung adenocarcinoma.

The chain recombines TRBV28 with TRBJ2-1, with D unresolved. Trimming removed 5 bases from V and 3 bases from J, with 8 bases in between. Germline CDR1 MDHEN, CDR2 SYDVKM. This CDR3 has 13 residues. This CDR3 is CASSPPSYNEQFF. CDR3 in DNA: TGTGCCAGCAGTCCGCCGAGCTACAATGAGCAGTTCTTC.

CDR3 nucleotide sequence: TGTGCTAGATTCAGCCCCGGGACAGTCCAATCCTACGAGCAGTACTTC. As protein: CARFSPGTVQSYEQYF. The chain links TRBV7-7 to TRBJ2-7; 7 positions agree with TRBD1. The CDR3 is 16 residues long. Germline CDR1 is SSHAT and CDR2 is FNYEAQ (reference sequence).

The rearrangement links TRBV4-3 to TRBJ2-3, with no clear D. This CDR3 is 15 amino acids long. CDR1 is LGHNA and CDR2 is YSLEER in the germline V gene. V was pared by 1 base and J by 2 bases, with 10 bases between. Here the CDR3 DNA reads TGCGCCAGCAGCCAAGGAGCTAGAGCCACAGATACGCAGTATTTT. Translation gives CASSQGARATDTQYF.

This clone has just a few counts. The chain uses TRBV6-1 and TRBJ2-2, with a tentative D call TRBD1 (5 bases). V lost 8 bases, J lost 3 bases, and 13 bases lay in between. The CDR3 extends over 14 amino acids. CDR1 is MNHNS, CDR2 SASEGT, per germline. DNA of the CDR3: TGTGCCAGCGGAAAGGGGTCGGACACCGGGGAGCTGTTTTTT. It specifies CASGKGSDTGELFF.

This sequence joins TRBV5-1 and TRBJ2-1; 13 bases are a match to TRBD2. The V gene end was trimmed by 1 base and the J gene end by 6 bases; junction bases not matched to a gene: 4. This CDR3 is 16 amino acids long. Germline CDR1 is SGHRS and CDR2 is YFSETQ. The CDR3 DNA sequence: TGCGCCAGCAGCTTGACACTAGCGGGGGGGACCAATGAGCAGTTCTTC. It is translated as CASSLTLAGGTNEQFF.

This chain connects TRBV7-8 to TRBJ1-3, with a tentative D call TRBD1 (6 bases). The V end lost 7 bases, the J end lost 4 bases, and 23 bases lay between the germline ends. CDR3 length: 17 residues. In germline, CDR1 is SGHVS, CDR2 FQNEAQ. The CDR3 is CASTPQGGTNSGNTIYF. In DNA form, the CDR3 reads TGTGCCAGCACTCCACAAGGGGGGACAAACTCGGGAAACACCATATATTTT.

The rearrangement uses TRBV7-8 and TRBJ1-1; no definite D call. The ends were cut back, 1 base at V and 4 bases at J, with 7 bases in the middle. The CDR3 is 13 residues long. The germline V gene encodes CDR1 SGHVS and CDR2 FQNEAQ. DNA for the CDR3: TGTGCCAGCAGCTTAGTCTGGGGCACTGAAGCTTTCTTT. This gives the protein CASSLVWGTEAFF.

The rearrangement links TRBV21-1 to TRBJ1-5; TRBD1, the table's D call, lacks a check against the DNA. TRBV21-1 corresponds to a pseudogene. This CDR3 spans 15 amino acids. CDR3: CASRRRTASNQPQHF. CDR3 DNA: TGTGCCAGCAGACGGAGGACAGCTAGCAATCAGCCCCAGCATTTT.

V usage is TRBV6-1 and J usage is TRBJ2-7, with 14 nucleotides matching TRBD2. Trimming cost V 0 bases and J 3 bases; bases outside gene matches: 4. CDR3 size: 17 residues. CDR1 is MNHNS, CDR2 SASEGT, per germline. The CDR3: CASSEAGLAGGLYEQYF. For the CDR3, the DNA is TGTGCCAGCAGTGAAGCCGGACTAGCGGGGGGTCTCTACGAGCAGTACTTC.

V usage is TRBV18 and J usage is TRBJ1-1; 11 bases align to TRBD1. Germline values: CDR1 KGHSH, CDR2 LQKENI. Trimming took 2 bases from V and 5 from J; bases not matched to a gene: 7. The CDR3 spans 16 residues. The CDR3 DNA sequence: TGTGCCAGCTCACCAACCGGGACAGGGGGGAGGACTGAAGCTTTCTTT. Protein: CASSPTGTGGRTEAFF.

V and J are TRBV19 and TRBJ2-2; weak D call: TRBD1 (5 bases). The CDR3 is made up of 14 amino acids. The germline CDR1 and CDR2 sequences are LNHDA and SQIVND (reference sequence). V lost 9 bases, J lost 4 bases, and 15 bases lay in between. This CDR3 is CASARDVSTGELFF. CDR3 coding DNA: TGTGCCAGCGCCAGGGATGTCAGCACCGGGGAGCTGTTTTTT. The full variable domain, with the rest looked up from reference TRBV19 and TRBJ2-2, is DGGITQSPKYLFRKEGQNVTLSCEQNLNHDAMYWYRQDPGQGLRLIYYSQIVNDFQKGDIAEGYSVSREKKESFPLTVTSAQKNPTAFYLCASARDVSTGELFFGEGSRLTVL.

The chain links TRBV30 to TRBJ2-1; D gene uncertain. The CDR3 length is 13 residues. Deletions cut 3 bases from V and 14 bases from J, with 20 bases between. Germline loops: CDR1 GTSNPN, CDR2 SVGIG (reference sequence). DNA of the CDR3: TGTGCCTGGAGGAAGAATCTGGGCGATTCTAAGTTCTTC. Translating gives CAWRKNLGDSKFF.

V and J are TRBV19 and TRBJ1-1; 8 bases fit TRBD1. This CDR3 has 17 residues. The germline CDR1 and CDR2 sequences are LNHDA and SQIVND (reference sequence). Trimming at V came to 3 bases and at J to 2 bases, leaving 11 bases not matched to a gene. The CDR3 protein is CASSIRKPGQGNTEAFF. The CDR3, as DNA: TGTGCCAGTAGTATTCGAAAACCCGGACAGGGTAACACTGAAGCTTTCTTT.